This T cell receptor (beta chain) is from a study of a mutant IDH1 vaccine in newly diagnosed glioma (dated by TCRdb to the early 2020s). Context from the whole study: Eight vaccinations were administered to patients in weeks 1, 3, 5, 7, 11, 15, 19 and 23, corresponding to visits V03 through V10. Prior to enrollment, patients had been given standard therapy consisting of radiotherapy alone, temozolomide alone, or radiochemotherapy with temozolomide, with the combination given to most patients. Of the roughly 33 treated patients, around 62% were male and roughly 40% were female, and a mean age of about 37 years was recorded. Vaccination was initiated 4-6 weeks after radiotherapy alone, or concurrently with temozolomide cycles in the chemotherapy-containing groups. Longitudinal TCRB deep sequencing was performed for roughly 24 treated patients wherever samples were available for exploratory analyses. Peripheral blood samples were drawn at six visits, namely V03 (baseline), V05, V07, V10, V12 and V13.

Study-wide conclusions, independent of this receptor: According to the authors, sample limitations meant that analyses of patient blood samples could not be reproduced. Selection of PBMC samples for TCRB deep sequencing was based on availability. Changes in the top peripheral T cell clonotypes picked up by TCRB sequencing did not appear to be linked to pseudoprogression. Across multiple MHC alleles, vaccine-induced immune responses were seen in more than 90% of patients.

The library was obtained by the immunoSEQ multiplex PCR assay. Rearranged TCR beta chain sequences were amplified using the hsTCRB Kit according to the manufacturer's protocol. Sequencing of TCRB libraries was carried out on an Illumina MiSeq. The paper's data handling went like this. The kit vendor's proprietary platform handled demultiplexing, trimming and gene mapping. As stored in TCRdb, this immuneACCESS dataset retains in-frame rearrangements with V and J assigned. A fraction of the clones does not appear; measured against another copy, unresolved V genes explain less than half of the discrepancy, and the remainder lacks a known reason. From that table come the V and J calls and clone size; the DNA was used to work out D and trimming. In all, the sample holds around 36,000 clones, and just over 90% of those were seen once. The top ten constitute over 2.5% of the sample. Comments on this clone: What antigen it recognizes has not been identified. The record has no base qualities; no much larger clone is one base away.

What this sample's time point label stands for: week 5, during vaccination. Each vaccine dose, consisting of 300 ug of a 20-mer mutant IDH1 peptide in Montanide, was administered subcutaneously with topical imiquimod. All donors had newly diagnosed IDH1-mutant astrocytomas of WHO grade 3 or 4 that showed loss of nuclear ATRX. The samples were drawn from NOA16, a multicentre, single-arm, open-label phase I trial in Germany that tested a mutant IDH1 peptide vaccine in humans for the first time. The DNeasy Blood and Tissue Kit was used to extract genomic DNA from EDTA blood for TCRB sequencing. V and J are truncated by 3 bases and 9 bases respectively, leaving an intervening sequence of 20 bases. Its CDR3 holds 15 amino acids, cysteine through phenylalanine. Of the read, only the CDR3 DNA is kept; its 45 bases are in frame from base 1. From a lookup of the germline V gene, CDR1 and CDR2 are MDHEN and SYDVKM.

The material was PBMCs, obtained from a glioma patient whose treatment included an IDH1 peptide vaccine. The chain is encoded by TRBV28 joined to TRBJ1-2; TRBD1 is a weak D gene call, 5 bases matching. The TCR sequence derives from a man aged 50 or older with glioma. CDR3 loop: CASSLTDPSTACYTF. The sequence in DNA is TGTGCCAGCAGTTTGACAGACCCCTCCACTGCGTGCTACACCTTC.